The subject of this entry is one T cell receptor (beta chain). Its matching antigen is unknown. The CDR3 has 14 amino acids. Germline-derived CDR1 and CDR2 are MNHEY and SVGAGI. These data come from a study of monozygotic twins with inflammatory bowel disease. General study points: Lower TCRbeta diversity (inverse Simpson) was seen in IBD patients than in healthy co-twins.

Total RNA amounting to about 3,300 ng went into each TCR library. Template switching introduced UMIs that contain a 6-nucleotide sample barcode. TCRdb reanalyzed the 5' RACE reads, giving one entry per CDR3 protein sequence and no DNA. This sample contains approximately 160,000 distinct CDR3 sequences. The chain joins TRBV6-5 to TRBJ1-1. The sample taken for sequencing was blood. The sequence was collected from a human donor with ulcerative colitis or Crohn's disease, or a healthy co-twin of an affected twin (not recorded which). CDR3 sequence: CASSYSMANTEAFF.